The 23 T cell receptor beta chains listed next were all sequenced from one sample in a study of blood T cells in healthy people across ages. Together with a sample-barcoded 5' primer, a J-beta primer mix was included in a second PCR lasting roughly 6 to 12 cycles. TCRdb independently ran MiXCR on the 5' RACE reads; one entry per CDR3 protein. The sample lists more than 1,000,000 distinct CDR3 sequences, roughly a quarter occurring once. These data were also reused for a study on T cells of mothers and their children.

The material sequenced was blood. The receptors stem from a girl aged 2 to 9 in good health.

The chain combines TRBV11-2 with TRBJ2-5; 9 bases agree with TRBD2. Germline V lookup: CDR1 SGHAT, CDR2 FQNNGV. This CDR3 is 13 amino acids long. V was pared by 6 bases and J by 7 bases, with 6 bases of the junction left unmatched. CDR3 amino acids: CASSSSGGATQYF. CDR3 DNA sequence: TGTGCCAGCAGTAGTAGCGGGGGAGCGACCCAGTACTTC.

The chain couples TRBV4-3 to TRBJ2-3; 7 nucleotides line up with TRBD2. CDR3 size: 16 residues. Germline-derived CDR1 and CDR2 are LGHNA and YSLEER. The V segment lost 4 bases and the J segment 4 bases; nucleotides outside the gene matches: 11. CDR3: CASSRIAGLWADTQYF. CDR3 bases: TGCGCCAGCAGCCGAATAGCGGGCCTCTGGGCAGATACGCAGTATTTT.

This clonotype was counted between two and nine times. The DNA for the CDR3 is TGTGCCAGCTCTAACCCGGGACAGGGACCCACAGATACGCAGTATTTT. This translates into CASSNPGQGPTDTQYF. V and J are TRBV25-1 and TRBJ2-3; 9 nucleotides line up with TRBD1. CDR1 is MGHDK, CDR2 SYGVNS, per germline. The CDR3 is 16 amino acids. With V trimmed by 8 bases and J by 2 bases, 11 bases remained unmatched.

This clonotype has a handful of counts. The CDR3 region is CASSFVLAGGAYEQYF. The CDR3 coding sequence is TGTGCCAGCAGCTTCGTACTGGCGGGGGGCGCCTACGAGCAGTACTTC. The rearrangement joins TRBV7-2 to TRBJ2-7; TRBD2 aligns across 8 bases. Trimming took 3 bases from V and 2 from J; bases not matched to a gene: 9. Germline CDR1 and CDR2: SGHTA and FQGNSA. The CDR3 extends over 16 amino acids.

On this clonotype: Sequence at one end of the junction differs from germline and may be a read error. This chain links TRBV4-1 with TRBJ2-5, with 9 positions matching TRBD2. This CDR3 contains 17 residues. Germline V gene data show CDR1 as MGHRA and CDR2 as YSYEKL. This CDR3 is CAGSQDWVAGEKETQYF. CDR3 sequence (DNA): TGCGCCGGCAGCCAAGATTGGGTAGCGGGGGAGAAAGAGACCCAGTACTTC.

The chain is built from TRBV7-2 and TRBJ1-2, with 8 bases aligning to TRBD1. V trimming: 6 bases; J trimming: 2 bases; junction bases outside the gene matches: 8. The CDR3 sequence is 15 residues long. Germline loops: CDR1 SGHTA, CDR2 FQGNSA. The CDR3 sequence: CASSLQSGGNYGYTF. The CDR3 DNA reads as TGTGCCAGCAGTCTACAATCAGGGGGCAACTATGGCTACACCTTC.

This chain links TRBV2 with TRBJ2-3; tentatively, D is TRBD2 (6 bases). The CDR3 spans 12 residues. CDR1 is SNHLY and CDR2 is FYNNEI in the germline V gene. Trimming cost V 6 bases and J 6 bases, with 10 bases left between them. For the CDR3, the DNA is TGTGCCAGCAGGGAGGAGGGGGATACGCAGTATTTT. As protein: CASREEGDTQYF.

V usage is TRBV12-3 or TRBV12-4 and J usage is TRBJ2-5; weak D call: TRBD2 (7 bases). The assigned J gene may be wrong: the sequence end matches TRBJ2-1 better. The CDR3 is made up of 16 amino acids. The CDR3 spells CASSRGAGASGNEQFF. The DNA of the CDR3 is TGTGCCAGCAGCCGGGGGGCGGGAGCTTCGGGCAATGAGCAGTTCTTC.

The chain joins TRBV2 to TRBJ2-3; D is perhaps TRBD2 (5 bases). This CDR3 region has 15 residues. Trimming shortened V by 7 bases and J by 2 bases, and 16 bases separated the two germline ends. Germline CDR1 SNHLY, CDR2 FYNNEI. This CDR3 reads CASTQTQRLTDTQYF. The CDR3 bases are TGTGCCAGCACTCAAACCCAGCGGCTCACAGATACGCAGTATTTT.

This clonotype turned up a few times. V and J are TRBV7-2 and TRBJ2-5; D is possibly TRBD2 (6 bases). Germline CDR1 is SGHTA and CDR2 is FQGNSA. Trimming took off 5 bases at V and 13 bases at J, with 26 bases between the two ends. The CDR3 totals 15 residues. The CDR3 sequence is CASSPRRRDRGSAYF. The DNA of the CDR3 is TGTGCCAGCAGCCCCCGGAGGCGGGATCGGGGCTCTGCGTACTTC. The full variable domain, its missing parts supplied by reference TRBV7-2 and TRBJ2-5, is GAGVSQSPSNKVTEKGKDVELRCDPISGHTALYWYRQSLGQGLEFLIYFQGNSAPDKSGLPSDRFSAERTGGSVSTLTIQRTQQEDSAVYLCASSPRRRDRGSAYFGPGTRLLVL.

The sample holds a few counts of this clonotype. The chain links TRBV19 to TRBJ2-2; TRBD1 might be the D (5 bases). The CDR3 runs to 16 residues. V shed 4 bases and J shed 2 bases, with 14 bases lying between them. From germline, CDR1 is LNHDA and CDR2 SQIVND (reference sequence). DNA of the CDR3: TGTGCCAGTAGTAAATGGACAAAAGTCAACACCGGGGAGCTGTTTTTT. This encodes CASSKWTKVNTGELFF. The complete variable domain, with remaining parts taken from reference TRBV19 and TRBJ2-2, reads DGGITQSPKYLFRKEGQNVTLSCEQNLNHDAMYWYRQDPGQGLRLIYYSQIVNDFQKGDIAEGYSVSREKKESFPLTVTSAQKNPTAFYLCASSKWTKVNTGELFFGEGSRLTVL.

This clonotype was counted at least ten times. The chain joins TRBV7-2 to TRBJ2-5, with 10 bases aligning to TRBD1. The CDR3 loop spans 14 amino acids. Trimming at V came to 5 bases and at J to 3 bases, leaving 3 bases not matched to a gene. Germline V gives CDR1 SGHTA, CDR2 FQGNSA. The CDR3 is CASSQGTGEETQYF. The CDR3 coding sequence is TGTGCCAGCAGCCAAGGGACAGGGGAAGAGACCCAGTACTTC.

V gene TRBV27 combines with J gene TRBJ2-7; D gene uncertain. This CDR3 comprises 13 residues. V was clipped by 5 bases and J by 0 bases, with 8 bases between them. Germline V gives CDR1 MNHEY, CDR2 SMNVEV (reference sequence). CDR3 amino acids: CASSVTASYEQYF. CDR3 coding DNA: TGTGCCAGCAGTGTCACAGCCTCCTACGAGCAGTACTTC.

Concerning this clonotype: The junction differs from germline at one of its ends, possibly a read error. The chain is built from TRBV6-5 and TRBJ1-1; 7 nucleotides match TRBD1. CDR3 length: 13 amino acids. Germline lookup yields CDR1 MNHEY and CDR2 SVGAGI. In DNA form, the CDR3 reads TGTGCCAGCACCGACCGGGACAGAGCCGCATGCGTCTTT. It encodes CASTDRDRAACVF.

The chain joins TRBV29-1 to TRBJ1-2; 9 nucleotides match TRBD1. Per the germline V gene, CDR1 is SQVTM and CDR2 is ANQGSEA. The V and J ends lost 6 bases and 7 bases, in that order; junction bases with no gene match: 9. CDR3 length: 13 residues. Here the CDR3 DNA reads TGCAGCGTGACAACCGGGACAGGGTCTGGCTACACCTTC. Translating gives CSVTTGTGSGYTF.

This clonotype was detected once. V is TRBV29-1 and J is TRBJ2-1; the D gene is possibly TRBD2 (5 bases). CDR1 SQVTM and CDR2 ANQGSEA come from the germline V gene. This CDR3 has 12 residues. With 7 bases removed from V and 1 base from J, the gap between germline ends came to 8 bases. For the CDR3, the DNA is TGCAGCGGGACGGGATCCTACAATGAGCAGTTCTTC. This sequence encodes CSGTGSYNEQFF.

As concerns this clonotype: Mismatch with germline at one junction end may stem from a read error. This chain joins TRBV7-9 and TRBJ1-2; 8 bases are a match to TRBD1. CDR1 is SEHNR and CDR2 is FQNEAQ in the germline V gene (reference sequence). This CDR3 spans 14 amino acids. The CDR3 sequence: CASSWTGPINKHAF. For the CDR3, the DNA is TGTGCCAGCAGCTGGACAGGGCCCATAAACAAGCACGCCTTC.

The chain is built from TRBV9 and TRBJ2-5; D call uncertain. The J call may be incorrect, as the DNA end agrees better with TRBJ2-7. Germline CDR1 and CDR2: SGDLS and YYNGEE. The CDR3 has 14 amino acids. Here the CDR3 DNA reads TGTGCCAGCAGTCCTCAGGCAGTTTCTAACGAGCAGTACTTC. Protein product: CASSPQAVSNEQYF.

This clonotype has only a few counts. The chain has TRBV29-1 and TRBJ2-3; D unclear. Germline CDR1 and CDR2: SQVTM and ANQGSEA. Trimming left V 5 bases short and J 4 bases short, with 16 bases between. This CDR3 is 14 amino acids long. CDR3: CSVQALGVADTQYF. CDR3 bases: TGCAGCGTTCAAGCTCTCGGTGTTGCAGATACGCAGTATTTT.

This rearrangement joins TRBV10-3 to TRBJ1-1, with a possible D match to TRBD1 (5 bases). V lost 4 bases to trimming and J lost 6 bases, with 15 bases between them. The CDR3 extends over 14 amino acids. CDR1 ENHRY and CDR2 SYGVKD come from the germline V gene. The CDR3 region has the DNA TGTGCCATCAGTGCGTCTCGGGGCTCGGCTGAAGCTTTCTTT. Residues: CAISASRGSAEAFF.

The chain has TRBV20-1 and TRBJ2-5, with unresolved D. This CDR3 contains 10 residues. The V gene lost 3 bases and the J gene lost 11 bases, with 10 bases spanning the gap. CDR1 and CDR2 (germline): DFQATT, SNEGSKA (reference sequence). DNA for the CDR3: TGCAGTGCTAGGAGAAGTTCTCAGTACTTC. It is translated as CSARRSSQYF.

This clonotype was observed a handful of times. At one end, the junction sequence differs from germline, possibly due to a read error. V gene TRBV9 combines with J gene TRBJ1-4; 8 bases align to TRBD1. Germline lookup yields CDR1 SGDLS and CDR2 YYNGEE. The CDR3 is 16 residues long. The chain's CDR3 is CASSVETGATNEKLLF. CDR3 sequence (DNA): TGTGCCAGCAGCGTAGAGACAGGGGCAACTAATGAAAAACTGCTTTTT.

This clonotype turned up a few times. The rearrangement links TRBV9 to TRBJ2-5; D is perhaps TRBD1 (6 bases). V lost 4 bases and J 4 bases, leaving 20 bases between the germline ends. Per germline, CDR1 SGDLS and CDR2 YYNGEE. The CDR3 has 16 residues. The CDR3 loop reads CASSSLMQGLSETQYF. The CDR3 nucleotides are TGTGCCAGCAGCTCACTTATGCAGGGGTTGTCAGAGACCCAGTACTTC.